Listed below are T cell receptor beta chains from one sample, sequenced in a study of T cells in Graves' hyperthyroidism and ophthalmopathy. TCRdb analysed the multiplex PCR reads with MiXCR anew, one entry per CDR3 protein. The sample holds more than 350,000 distinct CDR3 sequences, 15% to 20% seen once. The sample taken for sequencing was blood. Receptors originate from a woman in her thirties with Graves' hyperthyroidism that later progressed to Graves' ophthalmopathy. Both conserved end residues are part of each CDR3. The D gene is left open where the match is weak. A clone size is listed for some rows: how often the clone was seen (once, few, many), or a class if it is expanded.

d_call	v_call	j_call	clone_size	cdr3_aa	cdr3_nt
TRBD2	TRBV29-1	TRBJ2-3	.	CSVAVGGMQDTQYF	TGCAGCGTTGCCGTGGGAGGGATGCAAGATACGCAGTATTTT
.	TRBV12-3/TRBV12-4	TRBJ1-2	many	CASSFAGDGYTF	TGTGCCAGCAGTTTCGCGGGGGATGGCTACACCTTC
TRBD2	TRBV28	TRBJ2-1	.	CASSLGLAHDEQFF	TGTGCCAGCAGTCTGGGACTAGCCCATGATGAGCAGTTCTTC
.	TRBV4-1	TRBJ2-3	few	CASSQGGYHSTQYF	TGCGCCAGCAGCCAAGGGGGCTACCATAGTACGCAGTATTTT
TRBD1	TRBV9	TRBJ1-3	many	CASSATGKAGNTIYF	TGTGCCAGCAGCGCGACAGGGAAGGCTGGAAACACCATATATTTT
.	TRBV6-5	TRBJ1-6	many	CASSYRGRVSPLHF	TGTGCCAGCAGTTATCGCGGCAGAGTATCACCCCTCCACTTT
TRBD1	TRBV6-1	TRBJ1-5	many	CASSPDRGYQSQHF	TGTGCCAGCAGTCCGGACAGGGGATATCAGTCCCAGCATTTT
TRBD1	TRBV7-6	TRBJ2-7	many	CASSFGTADYEQYF	TGTGCCAGCAGCTTTGGGACAGCAGACTACGAGCAGTACTTC
TRBD1	TRBV7-2	TRBJ1-1	few	CASSLWDSTEAFF	TGTGCCAGCAGCCTATGGGACAGTACTGAAGCTTTCTTT
TRBD1	TRBV5-5	TRBJ2-5	.	CASSGGQGEETQYF	TGTGCCAGCAGCGGGGGACAGGGGGAGGAGACCCAGTACTTC
.	TRBV5-1	TRBJ1-1	.	CASSQGGGMNTEAFF	TGCGCCAGCAGTCAAGGGGGGGGGATGAACACTGAAGCTTTCTTT
TRBD2	TRBV24-1	TRBJ2-1	many	CATSDYRTSGSRHEQFF	TGTGCCACCAGTGATTACCGGACTAGCGGGAGTCGCCATGAGCAGTTCTTC
.	TRBV27	TRBJ1-3	few	CASSLPGNTIYF	TGTGCCAGCAGTTTACCAGGCAACACCATATATTTT
.	TRBV13	TRBJ1-1	many	CASSLADTEAFF	TGTGCCAGCAGCTTAGCCGACACTGAAGCTTTCTTT
.	TRBV5-5	TRBJ2-2	.	CASRTGLRGTGELFF	TGTGCCAGCAGGACCGGGCTCCGGGGCACCGGGGAGCTGTTTTTT
.	TRBV27	TRBJ1-4	few	CASSDFGAFNEKLFF	TGTGCCAGCTCGGATTTCGGGGCATTTAATGAAAAACTGTTTTTT
TRBD1	TRBV20-1	TRBJ2-7	.	CSARSGTGAYEQYF	TGCAGTGCTAGATCGGGGACAGGGGCTTACGAGCAGTACTTC
TRBD1	TRBV2	TRBJ1-2	.	CASSEQGASYGYTF	TGTGCCAGCAGTGAACAGGGGGCGTCATATGGCTACACCTTC
.	TRBV27	TRBJ2-5	many	CASSLRGWWGETQYF	TGTGCCAGCAGTTTACGGGGTTGGTGGGGAGAGACCCAGTACTTC
.	TRBV4-2	TRBJ2-7	.	CASSQVARGDEQYF	TGTGCCAGCAGCCAAGTCGCTAGAGGTGACGAGCAGTACTTC
.	TRBV11-3	TRBJ2-5	.	CASSFSSKETQYF	TGTGCCAGCAGCTTCAGCTCAAAAGAGACCCAGTACTTC
.	TRBV2	TRBJ2-5	many	CASREAGWETQYF	TGTGCCAGCAGGGAGGCGGGATGGGAGACCCAGTACTTC
TRBD1	TRBV5-4	TRBJ1-3	.	CASSWTGSRNTIYF	TGTGCCAGCAGCTGGACAGGGTCACGAAACACCATATATTTT
.	TRBV2	TRBJ2-3	many	CATAGLASTDTQYF	TGTGCCACCGCTGGACTGGCTAGCACAGATACGCAGTATTTT
.	TRBV6-5	TRBJ1-2	many	CASSYNTGGLGYTF	TGTGCCAGCAGTTACAATACGGGGGGGCTTGGCTACACCTTC
TRBD1	TRBV29-1	TRBJ2-3	once	CSVEFMGQGSDTQYF	TGCAGCGTTGAATTCATGGGACAGGGGTCAGATACGCAGTATTTT
.	TRBV30	TRBJ2-1	many	CAWKKPTSRPYNEQFF	TGTGCCTGGAAAAAACCGACTAGTCGGCCCTACAATGAGCAGTTCTTC
.	TRBV20-1	TRBJ2-7	many	CSAREGGFGYEQYF	TGCAGTGCTAGAGAAGGAGGCTTCGGTTACGAGCAGTACTTC
TRBD2	TRBV7-2	TRBJ2-5	.	CASSSATRPGGSGRRQTQYF	TGTGCCAGCAGCTCGGCCACCCGTCCCGGGGGGAGCGGGAGGAGACAGACCCAGTACTTC
.	TRBV29-1	TRBJ2-3	many	CGGGIGATDTQYF	TGCGGTGGGGGGATAGGGGCCACAGATACGCAGTATTTT
.	TRBV5-1	TRBJ2-3	.	CASSLGRPRPDTQYF	TGCGCCAGCAGCTTGGGACGGCCCCGCCCAGATACGCAGTATTTT
.	TRBV29-1	TRBJ2-2	many	CSVALRRNTGELFF	TGCAGCGTTGCACTCCGGAGGAACACCGGGGAGCTGTTTTTT
.	TRBV6-5	TRBJ2-5	many	CASSYAGAGKETQYF	TGTGCCAGCAGTTACGCTGGGGCAGGGAAAGAGACCCAGTACTTC
.	TRBV7-9	TRBJ2-3	.	CASSLAGVVDTQYF	TGTGCCAGCAGCTTAGCGGGAGTGGTAGATACGCAGTATTTT
.	TRBV28	TRBJ2-7	.	CASSLSDYTYEQYF	TGTGCCAGCAGTTTAAGTGACTACACCTACGAGCAGTACTTC
TRBD2	TRBV10-3	TRBJ2-2	many	CAISESLGVRTSGTGGNTGELFF	TGTGCCATCAGTGAGAGCCTAGGGGTGAGGACTAGCGGGACCGGGGGTAACACCGGGGAGCTGTTTTTT
.	TRBV3-1	TRBJ2-1	.	CASSQAQGGGLINEQFF	TGTGCCAGCAGCCAGGCTCAGGGGGGAGGGTTGATCAATGAGCAGTTCTTC
.	TRBV15	TRBJ1-1	few	CATSRDLQGAAFF	TGTGCCACCAGCAGAGATTTACAGGGTGCAGCTTTCTTT
.	TRBV11-2	TRBJ2-7	few	CASSPLARRGSYGQYF	TGTGCCAGCAGCCCTTTGGCTCGGAGAGGATCCTACGGGCAGTACTTC
TRBD1	TRBV29-1	TRBJ2-5	.	CSVRPGQSRQGARETQYF	TGCAGCGTCCGACCAGGGCAGTCAAGACAGGGGGCCCGAGAGACCCAGTACTTC
TRBD2	TRBV11-2	TRBJ2-7	many	CASSLVSSGRIGYEQYF	TGTGCCAGCAGCTTAGTATCGAGCGGGAGAATTGGGTACGAGCAGTACTTC
TRBD1	TRBV12-3/TRBV12-4	TRBJ2-1	many	CASSKGQGLHEQFF	TGTGCCAGCAGCAAGGGACAGGGTTTGCATGAGCAGTTCTTC
TRBD1	TRBV11-2	TRBJ2-7	.	CASRPGTGGSYEQYF	TGTGCCAGCAGGCCCGGGACAGGGGGTTCCTACGAGCAGTACTTC
TRBD1	TRBV5-1	TRBJ2-7	few	CASSLRDRIYEQYF	TGCGCCAGCAGCTTACGGGACAGGATCTACGAGCAGTACTTC
.	TRBV6-2/TRBV6-3	TRBJ1-1	.	CASSYSIGFREAFF	TGTGCCAGCAGTTACTCGATTGGGTTCCGGGAAGCTTTCTTT
.	TRBV28	TRBJ2-7	.	CASRGQEYEQYF	TGTGCCAGCAGGGGGCAGGAATACGAGCAGTACTTC
TRBD1	TRBV12-3/TRBV12-4	TRBJ1-1	many	CASRYAGTDATEAFF	TGTGCCAGCAGGTATGCCGGGACAGATGCCACTGAAGCTTTCTTT